The sequence of this TCR beta chain was determined in a study of beta chain features in type 1 diabetes. Study-wide context: Cell yields, gender and age were similar in healthy donors and patients. General study points: Significant though moderate, a shortening of TCRB CDR3s appeared in all four CD4+ subsets of Type 1 diabetes patients.

This CDR3 comprises 14 residues. The J segment lost 7 bases and the V segment lost 5 bases, leaving 9 bases of the junction unmatched. Germline CDR1 MNHEY, CDR2 SMNVEV (reference sequence). Remarks on this clone: Its antigen is as yet unknown.

Reverse transcribing all isolated RNA meant expressed TCRB transcripts were sequenced. Clones were sequenced by immunoSEQ multiplex PCR, and TCRdb holds only the in-frame ones, with some missing. The sample carries a few hundred thousand clones, approximately 15% recorded once. Sequences were obtained from naive CD4+ T cells from blood. This clonotype was sampled from a man younger than 45 with type 1 diabetes. This chain connects TRBV27 to TRBJ2-7; 9 bases map to TRBD1. The CDR3 DNA follows: TGTGCCAGCAGTGTGACAGGGGGGCCTCGGGAGCAGTACTTC. The encoded protein is CASSVTGGPREQYF.